The 26 T cell receptor beta chains in this list originate from one sample, sequenced in a study of cytomegalovirus exposure and HLA in healthy donors (dated by TCRdb to between 2016 and 2019). Libraries came from the immunoSEQ multiplex PCR assay. The multiplex PCR relied on a mix of 60 forward primers for TCR Vbeta segments and 13 reverse primers for TCR Jbeta segments. Imported from immuneACCESS, the table was reduced by TCRdb to in-frame sequences with V and J called. These copies leave out some clones; in studies compared against another copy, an unresolved V gene accounts for under half, and the cause of the remainder is not known. The sample records some 150,000 clones, over 80% of which are singletons. Over 1.5% of the sample is held by the ten biggest clonotypes. The source material was PBMCs. The receptors were sampled from a woman under 30 in good health and CMV-seronegative.

The chain recombines TRBV18 with TRBJ2-7; 7 bases match TRBD2. CDR1 and CDR2 from the germline V gene are KGHSH and LQKENI. After removal of 2 bases from V and 5 bases from J, the junction contained 0 bases not matched to a gene. The CDR3 length is 12 residues. CDR3 in DNA: TGTGCCAGCTCACCAGCGGGGGACGAGCAGTACTTC. Encoded protein: CASSPAGDEQYF.

The DNA for the CDR3 is TGCGCCAGCAGTGGAGGGACAGTGAACACTGAAGCTTTCTTT. Protein sequence: CASSGGTVNTEAFF. This sequence joins TRBV10-1 and TRBJ1-1; 7 nucleotides agree with TRBD1. Germline V gene lookup returns CDR1 WNHNN and CDR2 SYGVQD (reference sequence). V was pared by 4 bases and J by 0 bases, with 2 bases of the junction left unmatched. CDR3 size: 14 residues.

The rearrangement links TRBV30 to TRBJ2-3; possible D gene TRBD2, 6 bases. The V end lost 3 bases, the J end lost 1 base, and 17 bases lay between the germline ends. The germline CDR1 and CDR2 sequences are GTSNPN and SVGIG (reference sequence). The CDR3 is made up of 16 amino acids. The CDR3 region has the DNA TGTGCCTGGAGATTAAGGGGCGGGGTACGCACAGATACGCAGTATTTT. Encoded protein: CAWRLRGGVRTDTQYF.

This clone came up a few times. The chain carries TRBV29-1 and TRBJ2-5; D is uncertain. This CDR3 is 12 amino acids long. Germline V gene lookup returns CDR1 SQVTM and CDR2 ANQGSEA. V gave up 7 bases and J gave up 2 bases, with 11 bases separating them. CDR3 residues: CSATSDQETQYF. In nucleotides, the CDR3 is TGCAGCGCGACATCGGATCAAGAGACCCAGTACTTC.

The chain is built from TRBV10-2 and TRBJ1-5; perhaps TRBD1 as D (5 bases). Between the trimmed V and J ends, which lost 8 bases and 7 bases, there was a span of 18 bases. This CDR3 has 14 amino acids. Germline loops: CDR1 WSHSY, CDR2 SAAADI. The chain's CDR3 is CASWGGEAPQPQHF. CDR3 coding DNA: TGCGCCAGCTGGGGGGGGGAGGCCCCCCAGCCCCAGCATTTT.

The chain employs TRBV2 and TRBJ1-5; D gene ambiguous. Germline V gene lookup returns CDR1 SNHLY and CDR2 FYNNEI. V gave up 7 bases and J gave up 3 bases, with 10 bases separating them. There are 13 residues in the CDR3. CDR3 amino acids: CASMEGANQPQHF. CDR3 DNA: TGTGCCAGCATGGAGGGCGCCAATCAGCCCCAGCATTTT. The whole variable domain, filled in from reference TRBV2 and TRBJ1-5, reads EPEVTQTPSHQVTQMGQEVILRCVPISNHLYFYWYRQILGQKVEFLVSFYNNEISEKSEIFDDQFSVERPDGSNFTLKIRSTKLEDSAMYFCASMEGANQPQHFGDGTRLSIL.

A word on this clone: Other nucleotide sequences in the sample specify the same CDR3. V is TRBV11-2 and J is TRBJ1-2; 7 nucleotides match TRBD1. Germline CDR1 and CDR2: SGHAT and FQNNGV. The CDR3 contains 16 residues. The V segment lost 6 bases and the J segment 0 bases; nucleotides outside the gene matches: 10. CDR3 loop: CASRSNRDRANYGYTF. For the CDR3, the DNA is TGTGCCAGCAGATCGAACCGGGACAGAGCTAACTATGGCTACACCTTC.

V usage is TRBV5-1 and J usage is TRBJ2-2; D remains unclear. Trimming removed 0 bases at V and 5 bases at J, with 8 bases between. The CDR3 has 14 amino acids. From germline, CDR1 is SGHRS and CDR2 YFSETQ. In nucleotides, the CDR3 is TGCGCCAGCAGCTTGGTCCCCGAGACCGGGGAGCTGTTTTTT. The encoded protein is CASSLVPETGELFF.

The genes are TRBV2 and TRBJ2-7; D unclear. The ends were cut back, 3 bases at V and 1 base at J, with 4 bases in the middle. The germline V gene has CDR1 SNHLY and CDR2 FYNNEI. The CDR3 has 12 amino acids. The CDR3 sequence is CASSESSYEQYF. The CDR3 DNA sequence: TGTGCCAGCAGTGAGTCTTCCTACGAGCAGTACTTC.

The V and J genes are TRBV9 and TRBJ1-1; TRBD1 matches 11 bases. The germline CDR1 and CDR2 sequences are SGDLS and YYNGEE. After removal of 4 bases from V and 4 bases from J, the junction contained 12 bases not matched to a gene. The CDR3 extends over 17 amino acids. In DNA form, the CDR3 reads TGTGCCAGCAGCCCGAGGGACAGGGGGGCGGAGGGCACTGAAGCTTTCTTT. Residues: CASSPRDRGAEGTEAFF.

The chain couples TRBV4-1 to TRBJ2-3; 8 nucleotides agree with TRBD2. Germline V gene data show CDR1 as MGHRA and CDR2 as YSYEKL. Trimming at V came to 4 bases and at J to 6 bases, leaving 15 bases not matched to a gene. The CDR3 contains 17 residues. The CDR3 region is CASSPRGSGTGRDTQYF. CDR3 in DNA: TGCGCCAGCAGCCCCCGGGGTAGCGGGACCGGCAGGGATACGCAGTATTTT.

The genes are TRBV7-2 and TRBJ2-7; the match to TRBD2 covers 8 bases. V gave up 1 base and J gave up 2 bases; unmatched junction bases: 4. This CDR3 has 15 amino acids. In germline, CDR1 is SGHTA, CDR2 FQGNSA. This chain's CDR3 is CASSLVRGGTYEQYF. The CDR3 DNA follows: TGTGCCAGCAGCTTAGTCCGGGGGGGTACCTACGAGCAGTACTTC. Supplemented by reference TRBV7-2 and TRBJ2-7, the full variable domain reads GAGVSQSPSNKVTEKGKDVELRCDPISGHTALYWYRQSLGQGLEFLIYFQGNSAPDKSGLPSDRFSAERTGGSVSTLTIQRTQQEDSAVYLCASSLVRGGTYEQYFGPGTRLTVT.

The chain carries TRBV7-9 and TRBJ1-1; D possibly corresponds to TRBD1 (5 bases). CDR3 length: 14 amino acids. Trimming stripped 6 bases from V and 4 bases from J, with 15 bases between. Germline-derived CDR1 and CDR2 are SEHNR and FQNEAQ (reference sequence). The CDR3 sequence: CASRRSGGGTEAFF. The CDR3 nucleotides read TGTGCCAGCAGACGGAGCGGGGGTGGCACTGAAGCTTTCTTT.

This chain links TRBV29-1 with TRBJ2-5; 7 bases match TRBD2. The J segment lost 0 bases and the V segment lost 0 bases, leaving 1 base of the junction unmatched. Per germline, CDR1 SQVTM and CDR2 ANQGSEA. The CDR3 totals 14 residues. The CDR3 bases are TGCAGCGTTGAAGAGGGAGGGTACCAAGAGACCCAGTACTTC. Its protein product is CSVEEGGYQETQYF.

The chain joins TRBV30 to TRBJ1-2; TRBD1 matches 11 bases. In germline, CDR1 is GTSNPN, CDR2 SVGIG (reference sequence). The CDR3 consists of 18 residues. Trimming removed 0 bases from V and 4 bases from J; junction bases left unmatched: 13. CDR3 DNA: TGTGCCTGGAGTGTGGTTCGATGGGGACAGGGGGATCGCTATGGCTACACCTTC. Its translation is CAWSVVRWGQGDRYGYTF.

The genes are TRBV28 and TRBJ2-5; D is perhaps TRBD1 (5 bases). The CDR3 consists of 13 residues. V shed 3 bases and J shed 7 bases, with 12 bases lying between them. Germline CDR1 is MDHEN and CDR2 is SYDVKM. CDR3 coding DNA: TGTGCCAGCAGTTTTTCTGATAGGGGGACCCAGTACTTC. Its translation: CASSFSDRGTQYF.

The rearrangement uses TRBV12-5 and TRBJ1-1, with D hard to call. Germline V gene sequence: CDR1 LGHNT, CDR2 FRNRAP. Trimming stripped 1 base from V and 7 bases from J, with 7 bases between. The CDR3 totals 12 residues. CDR3 sequence (DNA): TGTGCTAGTGGTTTGGCCCGGGATGAAGCTTTCTTT. It is translated as CASGLARDEAFF.

The J gene is TRBJ2-2, the V gene TRBV19; TRBD1 might be the D (5 bases). Germline V CDR1 and CDR2: LNHDA, SQIVND (reference sequence). The CDR3 totals 14 residues. V lost 10 bases and J lost 3, with 15 bases in between. The CDR3 loop is CATMWGLDTGELFF. CDR3 nucleotide sequence: TGTGCCACGATGTGGGGCCTGGACACCGGGGAGCTGTTTTTT.

As DNA, the CDR3 is TGTGCCAGCAGTTTACGGAACCTGGGGCAGGGAAGAGCTTTCTTT. It specifies CASSLRNLGQGRAFF. J is TRBJ1-1 and V is TRBV28; a weak D match, TRBD1 (5 bases). The CDR3 is 15 amino acids. Per germline, CDR1 MDHEN and CDR2 SYDVKM. The germline V and J ends were trimmed by 2 bases and 10 bases, with 20 bases remaining between them. The variable domain in full, completed from reference TRBV28 and TRBJ1-1, reads DVKVTQSSRYLVKRTGEKVFLECVQDMDHENMFWYRQDPGLGLRLIYFSYDVKMKEKGDIPEGYSVSREKKERFSLILESASTNQTSMYLCASSLRNLGQGRAFFGQGTRLTVV.

The chain combines TRBV9 with TRBJ1-2, with TRBD1 as a possible D gene (5 bases). Trimming stripped 2 bases from V and 6 bases from J, with 17 bases between. CDR1 SGDLS and CDR2 YYNGEE come from the germline V gene. This CDR3 contains 15 residues. CDR3 loop: CASSVPSRGFHGYTF. The CDR3 DNA reads as TGTGCCAGCAGCGTCCCCTCCCGGGGGTTCCATGGCTACACCTTC.

The rearrangement uses TRBV21-1 and TRBJ2-7; TRBD1 is the table's D call, not checked against the DNA. TRBV21-1 is a pseudogene locus. The CDR3 contains 15 residues. CDR3 nucleotide sequence: TGTGCCAGCAGCACCGAGGGACAGGGCCCCTACGAGCAGTACTTC. It yields the protein CASSTEGQGPYEQYF.

The chain joins TRBV28 to TRBJ2-5; 7 positions match TRBD2. This CDR3 comprises 14 residues. V shed 5 bases, J shed 5 bases, and the junction held 8 bases outside the gene matches. Germline lookup yields CDR1 MDHEN and CDR2 SYDVKM. Written as DNA, the CDR3 is TGTGCCAGCAGTCGAGCGGGGAGGCAGGAGACCCAGTACTTC. This sequence encodes CASSRAGRQETQYF.

The CDR3 nucleotides read TGTGCCAGCAGCTTAGTGTCCGGCTCCTACGAGCAGTACTTC. Translation gives CASSLVSGSYEQYF. The chain couples TRBV7-2 to TRBJ2-7, with D hard to call. Trimming stripped 1 base from V and 0 bases from J, with 7 bases between. The CDR3 is 14 residues long. Germline lookup yields CDR1 SGHTA and CDR2 FQGNSA.

V usage is TRBV19 and J usage is TRBJ1-5; TRBD1 might be the D (5 bases). The CDR3 has 15 residues. Germline CDR1 is LNHDA and CDR2 is SQIVND (reference sequence). The germline V and J ends were trimmed by 3 bases and 6 bases, with 15 bases remaining between them. DNA of the CDR3: TGTGCCAGTAGTATGAATCGGCCGGGGGGTCAGCCCCAGCATTTT. This sequence encodes CASSMNRPGGQPQHF.

This clone was recorded once. This chain links TRBV6-1 with TRBJ1-6; 8 bases align to TRBD1. The CDR3 runs to 16 residues. CDR1 and CDR2 (germline): MNHNS, SASEGT. Trimming cost V 2 bases and J 4 bases; bases outside gene matches: 4. CDR3 bases: TGTGCCAGCAGTGAATTCGGACAGGGTTATAATTCACCCCTCCACTTT. It yields the protein CASSEFGQGYNSPLHF.

This clone was detected a few times. V and J are TRBV6-1 and TRBJ1-1; D gene unclear. V was shortened by 4 bases and J by 4 bases, with 13 bases between the two germline ends. Germline lookup yields CDR1 MNHNS and CDR2 SASEGT. The CDR3 length is 14 residues. CDR3: CASSVSQEVTEAFF. As DNA, the CDR3 is TGTGCCAGCAGTGTTTCTCAGGAGGTCACTGAAGCTTTCTTT.